The TCR beta chain described here comes from a study of CD8+ T cells in alopecia areata. Study summary: Those treated were given oral tofacitinib at 5 to 10 mg twice daily. Findings of the study overall: Patients displayed less clarity in TCR sharing than mice, a finding possibly related to HLA. The study also sequences resident alphabeta T cells of normal skin in scalp samples. Clonality in lesional scalp, especially alopecia totalis/universalis, exceeded that of normal scalp.

Concerning this clone: What it binds is not known.

Germline assignment: CDR1 MGHRA and CDR2 YSYEKL. This CDR3 comprises 17 residues. Trimming took 2 bases from V and 6 from J; bases not matched to a gene: 15. Following extraction, RNA underwent reverse transcription to cDNA, which served as the sequencing template. Assay used: immunoSEQ multiplex PCR; TCRdb lists only in-frame clones, some missing. The top ten clones hold about 6.8% of a sample with about 150,000 clones, around 47% of them seen once. This sequence was found in a human donor with alopecia areata. What was sequenced was CD4+ T cells sorted from blood. This chain connects TRBV4-1 to TRBJ2-5, with 7 bases aligning to TRBD2. CDR3 loop: CASSQFAGLGDHQTQYF. As DNA, the CDR3 is TGCGCCAGCAGCCAATTCGCCGGACTAGGCGATCACCAGACCCAGTACTTC.